A single sample gave rise to the 4 T cell receptor beta chains below, sequenced in a study of cytomegalovirus exposure and HLA in healthy donors. The PCR used 60 Vbeta and 13 Jbeta primers. Sequenced by immunoSEQ multiplex PCR; TCRdb stores in-frame clones only, minus some. The table shows roughly 150,000 clones, with around 75% occurring only once. The specimen was PBMCs. These receptors all come from a man aged 40-55 years in good health and CMV-seronegative.

The rearrangement uses TRBV11-1 and TRBJ2-3; TRBD2 aligns across 10 bases. From germline, CDR1 is SGHAT and CDR2 FQDESV (reference sequence). The CDR3 runs to 17 residues. The V segment lost 10 bases and the J segment 4 bases; nucleotides outside the gene matches: 17. The CDR3 DNA is TGTGCCATCAGAGGAGGAAGCGGGAGGGCCGGAGCAGATACGCAGTATTTT. Protein product: CAIRGGSGRAGADTQYF.

The table lists this clone with a count of one. The CDR3 DNA follows: TGTGCCAGCAGCGTAGGCGGGCCTACCTACAATGAGCAGTTCTTC. It is translated as CASSVGGPTYNEQFF. The chain is built from TRBV9 and TRBJ2-1; TRBD2 is a possible D gene (5 bases). V lost 0 bases, J lost 2 bases, and 9 bases lay in between. The CDR3 has 15 amino acids. Germline V gene data show CDR1 as SGDLS and CDR2 as YYNGEE.

The chain joins TRBV6-5 to TRBJ2-7; 7 bases are a match to TRBD1. The trim removed 5 bases at V and 2 bases at J, leaving 6 bases unmatched. The germline CDR1 and CDR2 sequences are MNHEY and SVGAGI. This CDR3 is 14 amino acids long. CDR3 amino acids: CASSVTGQTYEQYF. The CDR3 nucleotides read TGTGCCAGCAGTGTAACGGGACAGACCTACGAGCAGTACTTC.

The chain joins TRBV5-1 to TRBJ2-5; 9 bases agree with TRBD1. Germline V gene sequence: CDR1 SGHRS, CDR2 YFSETQ. With V trimmed by 4 bases and J by 1 base, 2 bases remained unmatched. The CDR3 sequence is 14 residues long. The CDR3 coding sequence is TGCGCCAGCAGCAAGGACAGGGGCCAAGAGACCCAGTACTTC. Translated, it gives CASSKDRGQETQYF. Supplemented by reference TRBV5-1 and TRBJ2-5, the full variable domain reads KAGVTQTPRYLIKTRGQQVTLSCSPISGHRSVSWYQQTPGQGLQFLFEYFSETQRNKGNFPGRFSGRQFSNSRSEMNVSTLELGDSALYLCASSKDRGQETQYFGPGTRLLVL.